These 14 T cell receptor beta chains were all obtained from the same sample, sequenced in a study of cytomegalovirus exposure and HLA in healthy donors listed by TCRdb under 2017. The receptor library was made with the immunoSEQ multiplex PCR assay. Drawn from immuneACCESS, this table holds only the in-frame rearrangements with V and J called that TCRdb kept. Clones are partly lost; checked studies trace under half to an unresolved V gene and leave the rest unexplained. In this sample the table shows 120,000 to 150,000 clones, 80% to 90% of which occur a single time. Together, the top ten hold roughly 3% of the sample. The specimen sequenced was PBMCs. The receptors shown here come from a man aged 18 to 30 in good health and CMV-seronegative.

V usage is TRBV5-1 and J usage is TRBJ2-7, with TRBD2 matching over 9 bases. Germline V lookup: CDR1 SGHRS, CDR2 YFSETQ. J gave up 6 bases and V 0 bases, and 10 bases lay outside the gene matches. There are 16 residues in the CDR3. As DNA, the CDR3 is TGCGCCAGCAGCTTGGCAGTAGCGGGGGCCTCCGGCGAGCAGTACTTC. It translates to CASSLAVAGASGEQYF.

The chain joins TRBV5-1 to TRBJ2-7; 7 bases map to TRBD2. Trimming at V came to 3 bases and at J to 3 bases, leaving 3 bases not matched to a gene. There are 13 residues in the CDR3. Germline V gene sequence: CDR1 SGHRS, CDR2 YFSETQ. The CDR3, as DNA: TGCGCCAGCAGCTACCAGCGGGGCTACGAGCAGTACTTC. Its protein product is CASSYQRGYEQYF.

This clone was observed a single time. This chain links TRBV28 with TRBJ2-1, with D possibly TRBD1 on 6 matching bases. The CDR3 consists of 16 residues. Trimming cost V 2 bases and J 0 bases, with 11 bases left between them. Germline V gives CDR1 MDHEN, CDR2 SYDVKM. This CDR3 reads CASSLLADSSYNEQFF. The CDR3 DNA sequence: TGTGCCAGCAGTTTACTTGCGGACAGCTCCTACAATGAGCAGTTCTTC.

The chain is built from TRBV18 and TRBJ2-7; 8 bases are a match to TRBD2. Unmatched junction bases numbered 11, after V lost 3 bases and J lost 7 bases. Germline CDR1 reads KGHSH; CDR2 reads LQKENI. This CDR3 has 15 residues. CDR3 nucleotide sequence: TGTGCCAGCTCACCCCCCTTCGGACTAGCCGGGGAGCAGTACTTC. Its protein product is CASSPPFGLAGEQYF.

This chain links TRBV6-5 with TRBJ1-2; 10 nucleotides line up with TRBD1. Losses at the gene ends were 5 bases for V and 7 bases for J; bases not matched to a gene: 10. In germline, CDR1 is MNHEY, CDR2 SVGAGI. The CDR3 spans 15 residues. This CDR3 is CASSTPGQGRGGYTF. The CDR3 bases are TGTGCCAGCAGTACACCGGGACAGGGGAGAGGTGGCTACACCTTC.

The chain is built from TRBV29-1 and TRBJ2-3; 9 nucleotides align to TRBD2. Germline CDR1 reads SQVTM; CDR2 reads ANQGSEA. The CDR3 contains 15 residues. V was pared by 7 bases and J by 0 bases, with 8 bases of the junction left unmatched. DNA of the CDR3: TGCAGCGCTACGGGCGGGAGGGCTAGCACAGATACGCAGTATTTT. Protein sequence: CSATGGRASTDTQYF.

The chain recombines TRBV25-1 with TRBJ1-5, with D maybe TRBD1 (6 bases). Germline lookup yields CDR1 MGHDK and CDR2 SYGVNS. The ends were cut back, 0 bases at V and 2 bases at J, with 17 bases in the middle. The CDR3 is 18 residues long. CDR3 sequence reads: CASSEYSSGEEGNQPQHF. In DNA, the CDR3 is TGTGCCAGCAGTGAATATTCGTCAGGGGAAGAGGGCAATCAGCCCCAGCATTTT.

This clone was recorded once. This chain links TRBV11-2 with TRBJ2-1; 7 bases are a match to TRBD2. CDR1 is SGHAT, CDR2 FQNNGV, per germline. This CDR3 region has 16 residues. V dropped 5 bases and J dropped 6; count of bases not matched to a gene: 13. The CDR3 region is CASSAAGLRLANEQFF. The CDR3 nucleotides are TGTGCCAGCAGCGCGGCAGGGTTACGACTAGCCAATGAGCAGTTCTTC. Full variable domain (missing parts from reference TRBV11-2 and TRBJ2-1): EAGVAQSPRYKIIEKRQSVAFWCNPISGHATLYWYQQILGQGPKLLIQFQNNGVVDDSQLPKDRFSAERLKGVDSTLKIQPAKLEDSAVYLCASSAAGLRLANEQFFGPGTRLTVL.

The chain is built from TRBV7-9 and TRBJ1-5; D not resolved. Trimming left V 3 bases short and J 5 bases short, with 8 bases between. The CDR3 contains 13 residues. Germline CDR1 reads SEHNR; CDR2 reads FQNEAQ (reference sequence). CDR3 region: CASSLFSDQPQHF. In DNA, the CDR3 is TGTGCCAGCAGCTTGTTCAGCGATCAGCCCCAGCATTTT.

The CDR3 DNA reads as TGTGCCAGCTCACCGGATACACGCGCGGGGGGCCAGTACTTC. Translated: CASSPDTRAGGQYF. The rearrangement uses TRBV18 and TRBJ2-5, with TRBD2 matching over 8 bases. This CDR3 has 14 residues. The J segment lost 10 bases and the V segment lost 3 bases, leaving 10 bases of the junction unmatched. CDR1 is KGHSH, CDR2 LQKENI, per germline.

The CDR3 is CASSPQYGGETQYF. The CDR3 DNA follows: TGTGCCAGCAGTCCACAATACGGGGGAGAGACCCAGTACTTC. The V and J genes are TRBV2 and TRBJ2-5; D might be TRBD2 (6 bases). Between the trimmed V and J ends, which lost 5 bases and 4 bases, there was a span of 14 bases. The CDR3 extends over 14 amino acids. Germline-derived CDR1 and CDR2 are SNHLY and FYNNEI. The full variable domain, in which reference TRBV2 and TRBJ2-5 provide the parts outside the CDR3, is EPEVTQTPSHQVTQMGQEVILRCVPISNHLYFYWYRQILGQKVEFLVSFYNNEISEKSEIFDDQFSVERPDGSNFTLKIRSTKLEDSAMYFCASSPQYGGETQYFGPGTRLLVL.

This rearrangement joins TRBV10-1 to TRBJ2-1; 9 positions agree with TRBD2. CDR1 is WNHNN, CDR2 SYGVQD, per germline (reference sequence). The CDR3 spans 16 residues. Trimming at V came to 4 bases and at J to 0 bases, leaving 4 bases not matched to a gene. CDR3 sequence: CASSGLAASSYNEQFF. In nucleotides, the CDR3 is TGCGCCAGCAGTGGACTAGCGGCCAGCTCCTACAATGAGCAGTTCTTC.

The CDR3 DNA reads TGCGCCAGCAGCTTGGGAGCGGGGGGGCTTGAGACCCAGTACTTC. Protein sequence: CASSLGAGGLETQYF. J is TRBJ2-5 and V is TRBV5-1; the match to TRBD2 covers 10 bases. This CDR3 has 15 amino acids. Losses at the gene ends were 0 bases for V and 5 bases for J; bases not matched to a gene: 4. CDR1 is SGHRS, CDR2 YFSETQ, per germline.

This chain connects TRBV11-2 to TRBJ2-5, with D perhaps TRBD2 (5 bases). Deletions cut 0 bases from V and 4 bases from J, with 9 bases between. The CDR3 has 14 residues. CDR1 and CDR2 (germline): SGHAT, FQNNGV. CDR3 sequence: CASSLDLARETQYF. The CDR3 DNA is TGTGCCAGCAGCTTAGATCTAGCACGAGAGACCCAGTACTTC.